The clone carrying this T cell receptor beta chain was counted once. What it recognizes is unknown. Template switching, a step in the protocol, added a universal primer site, and cDNA carried unique molecular identifiers. Via MiXCR, TCRdb re-called the 5' RACE reads, giving one row per CDR3 protein. The table has approximately 1.8 million distinct CDR3 sequences, roughly a third seen once. This CDR3 comprises 11 residues. Germline V gives CDR1 MGHDK, CDR2 SYGVNS. This entry belongs to a study of identical twins. Study results and caveats: Abundant cord blood beta clonotypes carried fewer insertions; memory repertoires showed none. Because invariant MAIT and iNKT cells could be present, zero-insertion analyses could be partly confounded.

The sequence came from a newborn girl in good health. V is TRBV25-1 and J is TRBJ2-5, with 7 positions matching TRBD1. The DNA end is a closer match to TRBJ2-1, so the J assignment may be wrong. Sequencing input: cord blood. The CDR3 loop reads CASTGGETQFF. Written as DNA, the CDR3 is TGTGCCAGCACAGGGGGAGAGACCCAGTTCTTC.